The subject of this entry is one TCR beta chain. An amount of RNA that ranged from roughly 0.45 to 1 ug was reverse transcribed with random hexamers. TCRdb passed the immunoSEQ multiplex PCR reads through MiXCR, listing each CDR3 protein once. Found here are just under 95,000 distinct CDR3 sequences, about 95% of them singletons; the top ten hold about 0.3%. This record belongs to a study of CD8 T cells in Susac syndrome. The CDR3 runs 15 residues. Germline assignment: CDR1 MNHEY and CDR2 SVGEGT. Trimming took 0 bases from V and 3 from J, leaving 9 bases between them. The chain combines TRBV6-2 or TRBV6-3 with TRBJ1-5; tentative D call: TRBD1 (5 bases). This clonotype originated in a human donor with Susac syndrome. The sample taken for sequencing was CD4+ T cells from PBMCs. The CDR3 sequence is CASSYSGGINQPQHF. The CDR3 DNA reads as TGTGCCAGCAGTTACTCTGGGGGTATCAATCAGCCCCAGCATTTT.